The following is a T cell receptor (beta chain) sequence with its context. The antigen this receptor binds is unknown. No qualities accompany the bases; no much larger clone lies one base away. In total, fewer than 750 healthy bone marrow donors made up the cohort. At the time of sampling, every cohort member was nominally healthy, though immune exposures that went unrecorded were likely present. The donor tested CMV seronegative, placing the donor among the 350 to 400 seronegative members of the cohort. Each donor provided a peripheral blood sample, and peripheral blood mononuclear cells were used for TCR beta sequencing. Genomic DNA was extracted from the blood cell samples with the Qiagen DNeasy Blood Extraction Kit. Preparation of the library involved the immunoSEQ multiplex PCR assay. For the multiplex PCR, a mixture combining 60 forward primers for TCR Vbeta segments and 13 reverse primers for TCR Jbeta segments was used. The CDR3 region of rearranged TCR beta genes was amplified from genomic DNA with a multiplex PCR assay. The Illumina HiSeq System was used to sequence the amplified TCR beta libraries as 87-base-pair reads. The study's own analysis went as follows. A later analysis counted 75 million to 100 million unique TCR beta chains across the 550 to 800 repertoires, and some 11 million of these chains were shared by at least two donors. Raw reads were error-corrected and collapsed into unique sequences with a nearest-neighbor algorithm that merged closely related sequences to remove PCR and sequencing errors. V, D and J gene segments were assigned by aligning CDR3 sequences to IMGT reference sequences. For a sequence to be retained, a match of at least six nucleotides to both a V gene segment and a J gene segment was required. Rearrangements were called productive when the CDR3 lacked stop codons and stayed in frame with V and J; all others were non-productive. CDR3 was defined by IMGT convention, running from the second conserved V-encoded cysteine to the conserved J-encoded phenylalanine. The earlier analysis of about 610 of the donors excluded any sequence lacking an unambiguous match to a single V gene segment. In an earlier analysis of about 590 of the donors, a V segment was called functional when productive rearrangements were above 56.7%, and segregating when the standard deviation between donors exceeded 5%. To diagnose cytomegalovirus status from the catalog of TCR beta chain sequences, a statistical classification framework was built. In a later analysis, V and J genes were assigned by comparing TCR nucleotide sequences against IMGT/GENE-DB human TR gene sequences. The TCRdist pipeline was used in a later analysis to assign CDR3 sequences and most-parsimonious VDJ recombination scenarios. A later analysis defined each TCR beta chain by its CDR3 amino acid sequence plus V-gene family, and excluded reads lacking a unique V-gene family. In a later analysis, 450 to 600 highly shared, low-generation-probability nucleotide sequences were removed to address suspected cross-contamination and a sequencing artifact. In a later analysis, a clonal expansion index was calculated for each public chain from normalized within-repertoire ranks of inferred template counts. A later analysis computed generation probabilities with a VDJ recombination model fitted to out-of-frame rearrangements, and checked the results against IGoR. In a later analysis, hypergeometric tests were used to score TCR-TCR, TCR-HLA and TCR-CMV co-occurrence, with a repertoire-size bias correction applied to TCR pairs. In a later analysis, false discovery rates were estimated by permuting HLA or CMV assignments 20 times. In a later analysis, co-occurring TCRs were grouped with DBSCAN, and TCRdist sequence similarity was added when clustering was performed within HLA-allele-positive subsets. Repertoires with fewer than 30,000 or more than 120,000 public chains, plus five repertoires with anomalous nucleotide sharing, were excluded from co-occurrence clustering. This immuneACCESS table, as held by TCRdb, lists in-frame sequences with V and J called but not all clones. Of the missing ones, under half trace to an unresolved V gene in checked studies; the others have no known cause. From that table come the V and J calls and clone size; the DNA was used to work out D and trimming. The sample records about 150,000 clones, roughly 70% of which are singletons. The ten biggest clones cover 6.5% to 9% of the sample.

This sample is drawn from a study of cytomegalovirus exposure and HLA in healthy donors (dated by TCRdb to the late 2010s). Background on the whole study: An earlier analysis of about 560 of the donors reported 250 to 350 Gb of sequence data and around 120 million unique TCR beta sequences obtained from approximately 180 million T cells. Along with the approximately 700-subject first cohort, a separate validation cohort of over a hundred different subjects was used. Typing coverage differed by locus: A, B, C, DRB1 and DQB1 were typed in roughly 620-640 donors, DQA1 in about 560, DPA1 in 600 to 610, and DPB1 in just under 480. An earlier analysis of approximately 630 of the donors applied high-throughput TCR beta sequencing to assess whether each TCR beta V gene segment acted as functional or pseudogenic. Among a few hundred genotyped donors of the cohort, an average of 235,054 unique TCR beta nucleotide sequences were sequenced per donor, roughly a sixth of them non-productive. Several DR-DQ haplotypes were handled as single units for association and clustering because linkage in the cohort was strong. Both class I and class II loci were covered by HLA typing, at four-digit resolution. To study patterns of TCR occurrence, a later analysis re-analyzed previously published TCR beta repertoires from around 670 donors and added high-resolution HLA genotyping. High-throughput TCR immunosequencing, statistical association of individual TCRs with disease status, and machine learning were combined to predict cytomegalovirus infection status. The study used immunosequencing to profile the T cell repertoires of approximately 640 subjects and linked those repertoires to cytomegalovirus serostatus. Every repertoire in the discovery cohort had been generated on one and the same sequencing platform. The study was designed to test whether signatures of past pathogen exposure could be identified by cataloging public T cell receptors. Rather than using new phenotypic data, the later analysis identified candidate immune exposures from TCR beta sequences and from how often those sequences occurred across donors. Of the roughly 410 genotyped donors, over 80% were placed in the genetic ancestry cluster associated with self-reported Caucasian donors. In a later genetic analysis, genome-wide SNP genotypes for about 55% of the roughly 700 donors were used, and that subset was treated as a discovery cohort. Donor age, sex, ethnicity and CMV serostatus were compiled together with the repertoire data. An early release that covered roughly 600 HLA-typed donors contained approximately 320 gigabases of sequencing data and 80 million or so unique TCR sequences. Overall results and qualifications from the work: According to a later analysis, TCR association rates differed among HLA loci, with DRB1 alleles showing the most associated TCRs and HLA-C alleles showing the fewest. At a false discovery rate of 0.05, a later analysis linked about 17,000 TCR beta sequences to specific HLA alleles. A cluster of highly shared sequence variants was judged likely to represent a technical artifact of the sequencing pipeline. Because HLA typing was missing for some donors at each locus, association tests included only the typed subset. It was suggested by the authors that the approach could potentially be generalized to other disease states and immunological phenotypes. Because counts were too low, seventeen rarely observed V segments, including chromosome 9 orphons, were left out of the earlier analysis of approximately 580 of the donors. In a later analysis, HLA-associated TCR beta chains were found to be more clonally expanded and to have lower generation probabilities than equally common non-associated chains. The 87-base-pair reads could not distinguish some IMGT-functional V segments, including TRBV6-2 and TRBV6-3, so those segments were excluded. For the cohort, immune exposure information was limited to CMV serostatus. Strong co-occurrence of HLA alleles, especially DR and DQ, made assigning TCR associations to individual alleles difficult. Three of the identified cytomegalovirus-associated TCR beta chains were confirmed in vitro to be specific for cytomegalovirus antigens. Linkage disequilibrium might explain the correlated functional status among segregating V segments, but an unknown experimental factor could not be excluded. An earlier analysis of 587 of the donors showed that most TCR beta V segments appeared in productive rearrangements either about 90% or about 30% of the time, which broadly matched IMGT annotations. Several of the top co-occurrence clusters appeared to be linked to parvovirus B19, influenza, CMV and Epstein-Barr virus, according to a later analysis. An association between a missense DCLRE1C variant and V-gene and J-gene trimming of TCR beta chains was found in a later genetic analysis and replicated in an independent cohort. The classifier was reported to diagnose cytomegalovirus status with high specificity and sensitivity in both the original cohort and the validation cohort. According to a later genetic analysis, donors in an Asian-associated ancestry cluster had fewer N-insertions in productive TCRs than the approximately 700-donor mean. In a later analysis, most CMV-associated TCR beta chains were found to appear HLA-restricted, with HLA associations seemingly driven largely by CMV exposure. Roughly uniform sequencing depth across donors was assumed in presence/absence analyses, although this assumption may not hold. In the study, around 150 TCR beta chains were listed as associated with cytomegalovirus. Across donors, most TCR sequences were observed very rarely, whereas some public TCRs were present in many individuals. A further reported finding was that TCR beta sequences accurately predicted the HLA-A and HLA-B alleles for most subjects in the first cohort. The cohort was sequenced for TCR beta chains only, and without alpha or paired-chain data the features that could be detected were limited.

The CDR3 goes from the cysteine to the phenylalanine over 15 residues. Only the CDR3 region is kept as DNA, spanning 45 bases read in frame from base 1. CDR1 is given as LNHDA and CDR2 as SQIVND, both from the germline V gene (reference sequence). V is cut by 5 bases and J by 4 bases, and the space between the germline ends is 17 bases. The TCR was taken from a man aged 25 to 40 in good health and CMV-seronegative. The rearranged chain carries TRBV19 and TRBJ1-1; TRBD1 is perhaps the D gene, given 6 matching bases. The sample comprised PBMCs. The CDR3 reads as follows: CASSFRPGGVTEAFF. The nucleotide sequence reads as follows: TGTGCCAGTAGTTTCCGTCCTGGGGGCGTCACTGAAGCTTTCTTT.